This passage covers 25 T cell receptor beta chains from one sample sequenced in a study of T cells in Graves' hyperthyroidism and ophthalmopathy. Amplification targeted TCR beta CDR3 regions from RNA transcripts. When the TCR CDR3 underwent first-round RT-PCR, the HTBI primer set was used. Using its own MiXCR run on the multiplex PCR reads, TCRdb lists one record per CDR3 protein. This sample yields 300,000 to 450,000 distinct CDR3 sequences, of which roughly 13% are seen a single time; around 9.2% belongs to the top ten. The sequenced material came from blood. The source is a woman aged 18-35 years with Graves' hyperthyroidism.

This clonotype was counted many times. The CDR3 is CASSLGRANTGELFF. The CDR3 coding sequence is TGTGCCAGCAGCCTGGGGAGGGCGAACACCGGGGAGCTGTTTTTT. J is TRBJ2-2 and V is TRBV7-8; 7 bases map to TRBD2. J was trimmed by 0 bases and V by 5 bases; bases with no gene match: 3. CDR3 size: 15 residues. The V gene's germline CDR1 is SGHVS and CDR2 FQNEAQ. Drawing the rest from reference TRBV7-8 and TRBJ2-2, the complete variable domain is GAGVSQSPRYKVAKRGQDVALRCDPISGHVSLFWYQQALGQGPEFLTYFQNEAQLDKSGLPSDRFFAERPEGSVSTLKIQRTQQEDSAVYLCASSLGRANTGELFFGEGSRLTVL.

The table lists this clonotype with many counts. The rearrangement joins TRBV7-9 to TRBJ1-4; weak D call: TRBD1 (5 bases). This CDR3 region has 14 residues. V shed 1 base and J shed 4 bases, with 7 bases lying between them. CDR1 and CDR2 from the germline V gene are SEHNR and FQNEAQ (reference sequence). DNA for the CDR3: TGTGCCAGCAGCTTAGAAGGGGATAATGAAAAACTGTTTTTT. Amino acids: CASSLEGDNEKLFF.

This clonotype came up many times. The rearrangement links TRBV29-1 to TRBJ2-1, with D perhaps matching TRBD1 (7 bases). Germline V gene lookup returns CDR1 SQVTM and CDR2 ANQGSEA. V lost 4 bases to trimming and J lost 4 bases, with 17 bases between them. This CDR3 is 15 amino acids long. The CDR3 reads CSVAEEGASYNEQFF. Written as DNA, the CDR3 is TGCAGCGTTGCCGAGGAGGGGGCCTCTTACAATGAGCAGTTCTTC.

Notes on this clonotype: Sequence at one end of the junction differs from germline and may be a read error. The rearrangement uses TRBV2 and TRBJ2-7; either TRBD1 or TRBD2 may fit D (6 bases each). Germline-derived CDR1 and CDR2 are SNHLY and FYNNEI. The length of the CDR3 is 15 residues. The chain's CDR3 is CASSVAGHNNYEQHF. The CDR3 DNA is TGTGCCAGCAGTGTGGCGGGACACAATAACTACGAGCAGCACTTC.

This clonotype has ten or more counts. This chain links TRBV10-1 with TRBJ2-7, with D tentatively TRBD1 or TRBD2 (5 bases each). The CDR3 spans 14 residues. CDR1 is WNHNN and CDR2 is SYGVQD in the germline V gene (reference sequence). Trimming took 0 bases from V and 6 from J, leaving 12 bases between them. The CDR3 spells CASSESQGRSEQYF. The CDR3 region has the DNA TGCGCCAGCAGTGAGTCTCAGGGACGGAGCGAGCAGTACTTC.

This clonotype was seen many times. The chain is built from TRBV20-1 and TRBJ2-7; TRBD1 matches 7 bases. Germline V gene data show CDR1 as DFQATT and CDR2 as SNEGSKA (reference sequence). The CDR3 spans 14 residues. The junction had 6 bases not matched to a gene; V was cut back by 3 bases and J by 1 base. The CDR3 coding sequence is TGCAGTGCTAGCGACCGGGACAGTTCCTACGAGCAGTACTTC. Translating it yields CSASDRDSSYEQYF.

This clonotype came up a few times. The V gene is TRBV20-1, the J gene TRBJ2-5; 7 bases match TRBD1. The CDR3 sequence is 13 residues long. Germline lookup yields CDR1 DFQATT and CDR2 SNEGSKA (reference sequence). J was trimmed by 3 bases and V by 4 bases; bases with no gene match: 5. The CDR3 DNA is TGCAGTGCTACCTTCCAGGGGGAAGAGACCCAGTACTTC. Translated: CSATFQGEETQYF.

The CDR3 DNA is TGCAGTGCTAGAAGCTCACTAGCGGCCAGCACAGATACGCAGTATTTT. Translated: CSARSSLAASTDTQYF. V usage is TRBV20-1 and J usage is TRBJ2-3, with 8 bases fitting TRBD2. This CDR3 spans 16 amino acids. Germline values: CDR1 DFQATT, CDR2 SNEGSKA (reference sequence). The J segment lost 0 bases and the V segment lost 2 bases, leaving 7 bases of the junction unmatched.

There are many counts of this clonotype. This sequence joins TRBV6-2 or TRBV6-3 and TRBJ1-1; the D gene is possibly TRBD1 (5 bases). The CDR3 has 14 amino acids. V lost 7 bases, J lost 4 bases, and 16 bases lay in between. Germline V CDR1 and CDR2: MNHEY, SVGEGT. CDR3 amino acids: CASIGGAVGTEAFF. The CDR3, as DNA: TGTGCCAGCATTGGCGGGGCGGTCGGCACTGAAGCTTTCTTT.

This clonotype occurred a few times. The V and J genes are TRBV27 and TRBJ1-2; tentatively, D is TRBD1 (6 bases). The CDR3 loop spans 11 amino acids. Germline assignment: CDR1 MNHEY and CDR2 SMNVEV (reference sequence). V was clipped by 8 bases and J by 7 bases, with 11 bases between them. The CDR3 sequence: CASGGGGGYTF. CDR3 in DNA: TGTGCCAGCGGAGGGGGGGGTGGCTACACCTTC.

This clonotype was seen at least ten times. V usage is TRBV28 and J usage is TRBJ1-6; the D is unclear. V lost 6 bases and J lost 0, with 12 bases in between. The V gene's germline CDR1 is MDHEN and CDR2 SYDVKM. There are 16 residues in the CDR3. CDR3 sequence: CASRGGSSSYNSPLHF. The CDR3 DNA follows: TGTGCCAGCAGGGGTGGGTCCAGCTCCTATAATTCACCCCTCCACTTT.

This sequence joins TRBV3-1 and TRBJ2-3, with TRBD2 matching over 13 bases. This CDR3 contains 18 residues. The germline V gene has CDR1 LGHDT and CDR2 YNNKEL (reference sequence). The V and J ends lost 4 bases and 6 bases, in that order; junction bases with no gene match: 13. CDR3: CASSLEGRLAGGGDTQYF. DNA of the CDR3: TGTGCCAGCAGCCTAGAGGGGAGACTAGCGGGAGGAGGGGATACGCAGTATTTT.

The table lists this clonotype with a few counts. The chain links TRBV4-1 to TRBJ2-2; no definite D call. The CDR3 loop spans 14 amino acids. CDR1 and CDR2 (germline): MGHRA, YSYEKL. Trimming left V 5 bases short and J 2 bases short, with 9 bases between. The chain's CDR3 is CASSYTLNTGELFF. CDR3 DNA sequence: TGCGCCAGCAGCTATACCTTAAACACCGGGGAGCTGTTTTTT.

The chain recombines TRBV3-1 with TRBJ2-5; D is possibly TRBD1 or TRBD2 (5 bases each). In germline, CDR1 is LGHDT, CDR2 YNNKEL (reference sequence). Trimming removed 0 bases from V and 3 bases from J, with 20 bases in between. The CDR3 extends over 18 amino acids. CDR3 DNA sequence: TGTGCCAGCAGCCAAGATAGTAGAGGACATGGGGGTGAAGAGACCCAGTACTTC. Protein sequence: CASSQDSRGHGGEETQYF.

This chain links TRBV5-8 with TRBJ2-3; the match to TRBD2 covers 11 bases. The V segment lost 4 bases and the J segment 2 bases; nucleotides outside the gene matches: 15. The germline V gene has CDR1 SGHTS and CDR2 YDEGEE. This CDR3 has 19 residues. CDR3 nucleotide sequence: TGTGCCAGCAGCACCCGAGGTCTAGCGGGGGGACCGGTCACAGATACGCAGTATTTT. Protein product: CASSTRGLAGGPVTDTQYF.

This clonotype was seen many times. This sequence joins TRBV3-1 and TRBJ2-1, with 10 bases identical to TRBD2. The CDR3 totals 15 residues. Losses at the gene ends were 5 bases for V and 7 bases for J; bases not matched to a gene: 8. CDR1 is LGHDT, CDR2 YNNKEL, per germline (reference sequence). CDR3 protein: CASSRTSGVPNEQFF. The CDR3 nucleotides read TGTGCCAGCAGCAGGACTAGCGGTGTTCCGAATGAGCAGTTCTTC.

This clonotype was seen once. The CDR3 reads CASRRDRSNYGYTF. CDR3 nucleotides: TGTGCCAGCAGACGGGACAGGTCTAACTATGGCTACACCTTC. The chain joins TRBV2 to TRBJ1-2; 8 bases agree with TRBD1. The CDR3 extends over 14 amino acids. V lost 6 bases, J lost 0 bases, and 3 bases stayed unmatched. Germline CDR1 is SNHLY and CDR2 is FYNNEI.

At least ten counts were recorded for this clonotype. V gene TRBV12-3 or TRBV12-4 combines with J gene TRBJ1-2, with D hard to call. V dropped 6 bases and J dropped 4 bases, with 9 bases sitting between them. This CDR3 has 12 amino acids. The CDR3: CASSPVIYGYTF. As DNA, the CDR3 is TGTGCCAGCAGCCCGGTTATCTATGGCTACACCTTC.

This clonotype appeared many times. The V gene is TRBV6-1, the J gene TRBJ2-5; D could derive from TRBD1 or TRBD2 (5 bases each). Trimming left V 5 bases short and J 5 bases short, with 9 bases between. CDR1 is MNHNS, CDR2 SASEGT, per germline. CDR3 size: 12 residues. The CDR3 sequence is CASSMGEETQYF. The CDR3 DNA follows: TGTGCCAGCAGTATGGGGGAGGAGACCCAGTACTTC.

The gene calls are TRBV2 and TRBJ2-3; D possibly corresponds to TRBD1 (5 bases). The CDR3 totals 15 residues. Germline CDR1 and CDR2: SNHLY and FYNNEI. V was cut by 6 bases and J by 0 bases, with 13 bases left in between. This CDR3 reads CASRNHRKSTDTQYF. The CDR3 DNA sequence: TGTGCCAGCAGGAACCACAGGAAGAGCACAGATACGCAGTATTTT.

The chain links TRBV10-3 to TRBJ2-1, with 7 bases identical to TRBD1. This CDR3 is built from 14 residues. V gave up 3 bases and J gave up 9 bases; unmatched junction bases: 8. Germline V lookup: CDR1 ENHRY, CDR2 SYGVKD. The CDR3: CAISEGRGPSEQFF. The DNA of the CDR3 is TGTGCCATCAGTGAAGGTAGGGGGCCCAGTGAGCAGTTCTTC.

The sample holds many counts of this clonotype. The V call is TRBV28, the J call TRBJ1-2; possible D gene TRBD1, 5 bases. The CDR3 has 12 residues. Deletions cut 6 bases from V and 3 bases from J, with 8 bases between. Looked up from germline, CDR1 is MDHEN and CDR2 is SYDVKM. The CDR3 is CASSQQDYGYTF. The CDR3 DNA reads as TGTGCCAGCAGCCAACAGGACTATGGCTACACCTTC.

There are many counts of this clonotype. CDR3 DNA sequence: TGTGCCAGCAGCCCGAGTCCGACTGCCGAAGCTTTCTTT. This codes for CASSPSPTAEAFF. The rearrangement uses TRBV7-3 and TRBJ1-1; no clear D gene. V dropped 5 bases and J dropped 8 bases, with 15 bases sitting between them. The germline gives CDR1 SGHTA, CDR2 FQGTGA. This CDR3 region has 13 residues.

This clonotype turned up a few times. This rearrangement joins TRBV4-2 to TRBJ2-2; 7 bases align to TRBD1. CDR1 LGHNA and CDR2 YNFKEQ come from the germline V gene. This CDR3 is built from 18 residues. V was clipped by 3 bases and J by 0 bases; unmatched bases: 10. CDR3 nucleotides: TGTGCCAGCAGCCAGAGTCGGGACAGCCAGGCGAACACCGGGGAGCTGTTTTTT. This translates into CASSQSRDSQANTGELFF.

The chain joins TRBV20-1 to TRBJ2-2; a weak D match, TRBD2 (5 bases). CDR3 length equals 13 residues. The V end lost 3 bases, the J end lost 5 bases, and 10 bases lay between the germline ends. Germline loops: CDR1 DFQATT, CDR2 SNEGSKA (reference sequence). This chain's CDR3 is CSASAGETGELFF. The CDR3 DNA reads TGCAGTGCTAGCGCGGGCGAGACCGGGGAGCTGTTTTTT.